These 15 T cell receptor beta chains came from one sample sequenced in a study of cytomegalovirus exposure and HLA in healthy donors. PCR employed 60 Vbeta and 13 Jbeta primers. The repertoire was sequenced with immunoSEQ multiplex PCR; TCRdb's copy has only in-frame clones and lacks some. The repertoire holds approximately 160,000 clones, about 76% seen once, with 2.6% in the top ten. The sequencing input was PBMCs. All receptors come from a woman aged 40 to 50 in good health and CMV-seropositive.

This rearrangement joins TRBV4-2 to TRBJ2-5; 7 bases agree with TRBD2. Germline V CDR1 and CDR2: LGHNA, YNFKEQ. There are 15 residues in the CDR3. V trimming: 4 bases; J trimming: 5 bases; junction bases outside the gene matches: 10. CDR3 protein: CASSPMGGEKETQYF. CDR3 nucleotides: TGTGCCAGCAGCCCCATGGGGGGGGAGAAGGAGACCCAGTACTTC.

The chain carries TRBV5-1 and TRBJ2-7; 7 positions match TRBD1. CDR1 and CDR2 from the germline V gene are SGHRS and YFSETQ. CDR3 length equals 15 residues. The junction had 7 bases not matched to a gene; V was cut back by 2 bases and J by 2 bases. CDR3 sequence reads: CASSFGQESTYEQYF. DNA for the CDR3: TGCGCCAGCAGCTTCGGACAGGAGTCCACCTACGAGCAGTACTTC. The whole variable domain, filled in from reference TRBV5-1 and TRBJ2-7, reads KAGVTQTPRYLIKTRGQQVTLSCSPISGHRSVSWYQQTPGQGLQFLFEYFSETQRNKGNFPGRFSGRQFSNSRSEMNVSTLELGDSALYLCASSFGQESTYEQYFGPGTRLTVT.

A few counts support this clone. The CDR3 sequence: CASSEGLAGAEQFF. In DNA, the CDR3 is TGTGCCAGCAGTGAGGGACTAGCGGGAGCAGAGCAGTTCTTC. The rearrangement links TRBV2 to TRBJ2-1, with 14 positions matching TRBD2. After removal of 3 bases from V and 10 bases from J, the junction contained 2 bases not matched to a gene. CDR3 length: 14 amino acids. Germline CDR1 is SNHLY and CDR2 is FYNNEI.

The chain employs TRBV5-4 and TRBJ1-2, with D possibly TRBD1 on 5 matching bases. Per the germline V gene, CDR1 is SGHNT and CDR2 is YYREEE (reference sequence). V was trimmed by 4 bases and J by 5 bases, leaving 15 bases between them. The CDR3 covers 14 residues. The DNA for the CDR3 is TGTGCCAGCAGCCCCCGAGGGGCGGGGTATGGCTACACCTTC. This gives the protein CASSPRGAGYGYTF.

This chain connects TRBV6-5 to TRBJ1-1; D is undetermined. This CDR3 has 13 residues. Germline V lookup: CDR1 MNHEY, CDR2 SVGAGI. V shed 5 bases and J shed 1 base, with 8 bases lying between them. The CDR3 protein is CASSLSRNTEAFF. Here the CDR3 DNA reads TGTGCCAGCAGTCTTTCGAGGAACACTGAAGCTTTCTTT.

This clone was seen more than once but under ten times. CDR3 coding DNA: TGTGCCAGTAGTATTTTACGGGAAAAACTGTTTTTT. Translating gives CASSILREKLFF. The chain links TRBV19 to TRBJ1-4; D gene ambiguous. The CDR3 covers 12 residues. V lost 3 bases, J lost 8 bases, and 7 bases lay in between. CDR1 is LNHDA and CDR2 is SQIVND in the germline V gene (reference sequence).

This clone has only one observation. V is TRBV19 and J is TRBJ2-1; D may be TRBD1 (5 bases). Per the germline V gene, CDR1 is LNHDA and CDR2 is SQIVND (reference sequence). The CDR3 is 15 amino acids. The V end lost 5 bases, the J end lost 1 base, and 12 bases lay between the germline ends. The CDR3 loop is CASSSRQPSYNEQFF. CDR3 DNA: TGTGCCAGTAGTTCTCGACAGCCATCCTACAATGAGCAGTTCTTC. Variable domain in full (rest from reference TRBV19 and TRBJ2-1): DGGITQSPKYLFRKEGQNVTLSCEQNLNHDAMYWYRQDPGQGLRLIYYSQIVNDFQKGDIAEGYSVSREKKESFPLTVTSAQKNPTAFYLCASSSRQPSYNEQFFGPGTRLTVL.

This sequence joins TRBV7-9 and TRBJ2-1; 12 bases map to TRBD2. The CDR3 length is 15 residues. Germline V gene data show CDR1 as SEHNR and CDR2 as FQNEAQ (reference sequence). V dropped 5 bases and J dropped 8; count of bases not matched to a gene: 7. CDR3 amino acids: CASSPTSGRVDEQFF. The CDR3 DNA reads TGTGCCAGCAGCCCGACTAGCGGGAGAGTGGATGAGCAGTTCTTC.

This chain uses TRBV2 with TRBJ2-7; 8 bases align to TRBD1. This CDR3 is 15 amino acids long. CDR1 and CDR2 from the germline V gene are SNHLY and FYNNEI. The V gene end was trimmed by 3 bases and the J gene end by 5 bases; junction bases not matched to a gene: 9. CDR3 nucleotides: TGTGCCAGCAGTGATCGACAGGGGAGCCTCCACGAGCAGTACTTC. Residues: CASSDRQGSLHEQYF.

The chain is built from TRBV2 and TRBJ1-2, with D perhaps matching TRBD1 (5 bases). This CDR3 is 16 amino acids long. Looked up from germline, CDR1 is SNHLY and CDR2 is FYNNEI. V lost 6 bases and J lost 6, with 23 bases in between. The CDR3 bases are TGTGCCAGCAGCCAAACCTCGACAGCGACGGCCCATGGCTACACCTTC. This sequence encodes CASSQTSTATAHGYTF.

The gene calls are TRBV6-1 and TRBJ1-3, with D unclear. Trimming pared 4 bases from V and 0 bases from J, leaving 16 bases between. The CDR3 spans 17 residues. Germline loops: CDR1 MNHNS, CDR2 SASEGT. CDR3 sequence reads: CASSARSIDDSGNTIYF. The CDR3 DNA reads TGTGCCAGCAGTGCCCGATCGATAGATGACTCTGGAAACACCATATATTTT.

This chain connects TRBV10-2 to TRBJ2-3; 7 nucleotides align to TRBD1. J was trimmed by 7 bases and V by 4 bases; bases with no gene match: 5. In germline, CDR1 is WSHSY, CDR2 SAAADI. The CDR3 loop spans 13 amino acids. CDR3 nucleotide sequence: TGCGCCAGCAGTGGGTCGGGACAGTATACGCAGTATTTT. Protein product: CASSGSGQYTQYF.

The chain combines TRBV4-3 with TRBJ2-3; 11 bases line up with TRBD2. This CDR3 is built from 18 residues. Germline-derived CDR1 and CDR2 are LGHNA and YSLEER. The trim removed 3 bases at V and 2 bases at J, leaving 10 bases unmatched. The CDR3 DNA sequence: TGCGCCAGCAGCCATACGACGGGACTAGCGGCATCCACAGATACGCAGTATTTT. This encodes CASSHTTGLAASTDTQYF.

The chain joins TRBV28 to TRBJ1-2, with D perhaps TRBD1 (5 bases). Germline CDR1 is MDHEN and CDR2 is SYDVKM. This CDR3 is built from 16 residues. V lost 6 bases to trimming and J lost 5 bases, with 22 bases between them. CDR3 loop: CASSPGQESSGYGYTF. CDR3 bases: TGTGCCAGCAGCCCAGGGCAGGAGAGTTCCGGTTATGGCTACACCTTC.

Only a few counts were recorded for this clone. In nucleotides, the CDR3 is TGTGCCAGCAGTGCAAATAGCGGAACCCGAGGGCTCTACAATGAGCAGTTCTTC. Its protein is CASSANSGTRGLYNEQFF. This chain joins TRBV6-1 and TRBJ2-1, with a weak D call TRBD2 (6 bases). V was clipped by 4 bases and J by 3 bases, with 22 bases between them. The CDR3 extends over 18 amino acids. CDR1 and CDR2 (germline): MNHNS, SASEGT.